These T cell receptor beta chains were read from a single sample in a study of metastatic and nonmetastatic thyroid tumors. TCRdb reanalyzed the PCR reads with MiXCR. The sample has about 19,000 clones; approximately 25% are singletons. The sample taken for sequencing was blood. The source of these receptors is a male donor with papillary thyroid cancer or a benign thyroid nodule (not recorded which). Some clones in this sample may be carry-over from other donors' samples. Both conserved end residues are part of each CDR3.

j_gene	v_gene	CDR3aa
TRBJ2-2	TRBV5-1	CASSFSGQYTGELFF
TRBJ1-1	TRBV2	CASGADTNTEAFF
TRBJ2-5	TRBV20-1	CSARGTGVSLETQYF
TRBJ1-2	TRBV6-1	CASSEDWGTGGWRGYGYTF
TRBJ2-3	TRBV5-1	CASSLRGRDTDTQYF
TRBJ2-7	TRBV3-1	CASSHYSAYEQYF
TRBJ2-5	TRBV3-1	CASSQAGSETQYF
TRBJ1-2	TRBV12-3/TRBV12-4	CASSLGQAGGYTF
TRBJ2-2	TRBV28	CASRLAANTGELFF
TRBJ1-6	TRBV11-1	CASSFGGPFDSPLHF
TRBJ2-5	TRBV6-5	CASSYSVSGYQETQYF
TRBJ1-2	TRBV6-2/TRBV6-3	CASSLQGYEGYTF
TRBJ2-5	TRBV7-9	CASRTRGRGQETQYF
TRBJ2-7	TRBV4-1	CASSQGQISYEQYF
TRBJ2-7	TRBV11-2	CASRWLAGGGEQYF
TRBJ2-1	TRBV10-2	CATSRPEGLNEQFF
TRBJ2-3	TRBV2	CASRGDTQYF
TRBJ1-1	TRBV3-1	CVSSRDITEAFF
TRBJ2-2	TRBV28	CASSLTRGAVTGELFF
TRBJ1-4	TRBV9	CASSVGGTGNEKLFF
TRBJ2-3	TRBV30	CAWSASSDTPYF
TRBJ2-3	TRBV30	CAWSPQSGHVDTQYF
TRBJ2-1	TRBV27	CASSLVEYNEQFF
TRBJ1-1	TRBV19	CVSIRGVTEAFF
TRBJ1-2	TRBV24-1	CATASGTSSVGYTF
TRBJ1-2	TRBV20-1	CSPPTPRNSGHGYTF
TRBJ2-1	TRBV11-2	CASSLGVGTGDAEQFF
NA	TRBV12-3/TRBV12-4	CASSLMGQGNNEQFF
TRBJ2-7	TRBV20-1	CSARREAGYEQYF
TRBJ2-7	TRBV20-1	CSARARRVEQYF
TRBJ1-1	TRBV7-9	CASSPRDRAMAAFF
TRBJ2-5	TRBV20-1	CSAKTASQETQYF